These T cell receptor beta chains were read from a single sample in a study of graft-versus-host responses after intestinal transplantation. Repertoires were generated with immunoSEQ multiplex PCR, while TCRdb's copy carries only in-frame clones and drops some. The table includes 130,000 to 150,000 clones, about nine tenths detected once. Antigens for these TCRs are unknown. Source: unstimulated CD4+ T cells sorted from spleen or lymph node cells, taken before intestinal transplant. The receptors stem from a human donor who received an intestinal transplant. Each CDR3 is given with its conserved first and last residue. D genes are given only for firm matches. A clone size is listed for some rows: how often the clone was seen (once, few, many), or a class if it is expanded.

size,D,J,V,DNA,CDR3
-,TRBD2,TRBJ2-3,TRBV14,TGTGCCAGCAGCCAAACTACCGGGACTAGCGGAACAGATACGCAGTATTTT,CASSQTTGTSGTDTQYF
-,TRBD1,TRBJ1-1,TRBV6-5,TGTGCCAGCAGACACACAGGGGGCTCGGCCCCTGAAGCTTTCTTT,CASRHTGGSAPEAFF
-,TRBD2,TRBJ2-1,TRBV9,TGTGCCAGCAGCGTAGGCCCACAAGCGGGAGATGAGCAGTTCTTC,CASSVGPQAGDEQFF
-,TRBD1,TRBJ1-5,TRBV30,TGTGCCTGGGGATTAACCGGGACAGGGGGTTCCGGGCCCCAGCATTTT,CAWGLTGTGGSGPQHF
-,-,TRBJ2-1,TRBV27,TGTGCCAGCGACTGGACGGGGGCTAGCTCCTACAATGAGCAGTTCTTC,CASDWTGASSYNEQFF
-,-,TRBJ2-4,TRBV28,TGTGCCAGCAGTTTATCGGATTACAAAAACATTCAGTACTTC,CASSLSDYKNIQYF
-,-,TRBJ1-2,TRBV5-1,TGCGCCAGCAGCTTGGGGGACGGTGTTCTTGGCTACACCTTC,CASSLGDGVLGYTF
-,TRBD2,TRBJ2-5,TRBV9,TGTGCCAGCAGCGTATCCCGGGGGGGACAAGAGACCCAGTACTTC,CASSVSRGGQETQYF
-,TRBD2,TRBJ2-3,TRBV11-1,TGTGCCAGCAGCCCCGGACTAGCGGGCACAGATACGCAGTATTTT,CASSPGLAGTDTQYF
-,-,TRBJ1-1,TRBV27,TGTGCCAGCAGTTCCGAAGCTTTCTTT,CASSSEAFF
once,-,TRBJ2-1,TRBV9,TGTGCCAGCAGCCCTAGCACAGCCGCGGGGGAGCAGTTCTTC,CASSPSTAAGEQFF
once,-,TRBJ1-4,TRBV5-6,TGTGCCAGCAGCTTGGTGGGTACTAATGAAAAACTGTTTTTT,CASSLVGTNEKLFF
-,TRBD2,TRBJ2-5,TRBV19,TGTGCCAGTAGTATGGGCGGGAGGGCGCCAGAGACCCAGTACTTC,CASSMGGRAPETQYF
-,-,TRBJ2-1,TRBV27,TGTGCCAGCAGTTTTGAAGGCAATGAGCAGTTCTTC,CASSFEGNEQFF
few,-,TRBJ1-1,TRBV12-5,TGTGCTAGTGTCGGTAACACTGAAGCTTTCTTT,CASVGNTEAFF
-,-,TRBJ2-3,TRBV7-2,TGTGCCAGCAGCTTAGGGGTTGTAACTAGCACAGATACGCAGTATTTT,CASSLGVVTSTDTQYF
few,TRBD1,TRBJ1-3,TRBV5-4,TGTGCCAGCAGCCTACAGGGGTCAGACACCATATATTTT,CASSLQGSDTIYF
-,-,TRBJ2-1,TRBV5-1,TGCGCCAGCAGCAAAGGACTCACACAGTTCTTC,CASSKGLTQFF
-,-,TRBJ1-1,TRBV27,TGTGCCAGCAGCCCCGACAAACCGGGACCTGAAGCTTTCTTT,CASSPDKPGPEAFF
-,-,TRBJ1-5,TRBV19,TGTGCCAGTAGTCGAGGGGGGGGCAATCAGCCCCAGCATTTT,CASSRGGGNQPQHF
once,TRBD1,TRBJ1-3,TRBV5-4,TGTGCCAGCAGGGACGGGACAGGGGCTGGAAACACCATATATTTT,CASRDGTGAGNTIYF
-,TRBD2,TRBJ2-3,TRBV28,TGTGCCAGCAGTTTAACGGGAGGGCCCTTTGGAAACACAGATACGCAGTATTTT,CASSLTGGPFGNTDTQYF
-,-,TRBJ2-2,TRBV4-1,TGCGCCAGCAGCCGACGGGACCAGGGACTCGGGAACACCGGGGAGCTGTTTTTT,CASSRRDQGLGNTGELFF
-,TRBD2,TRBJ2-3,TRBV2,TGTGCCAGCAGCCCCCCGACTAGCGGGAGAACCCACTTACGGGATACGCAGTATTTT,CASSPPTSGRTHLRDTQYF
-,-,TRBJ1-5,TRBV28,TGTGCCAGCAGGGACAGATCTAGCAATCAGCCCCAGCATTTT,CASRDRSSNQPQHF
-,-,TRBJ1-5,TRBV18,TGTGCCAGCTCACCAGGAGGCGGAGGCAATCAGCCCCAGCATTTT,CASSPGGGGNQPQHF
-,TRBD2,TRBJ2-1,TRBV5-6,TGTGCCAGCAGCTCCGTACTAGCGGGTATGGACAATGAGCAGTTCTTC,CASSSVLAGMDNEQFF
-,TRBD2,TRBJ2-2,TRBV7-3,TGTGCCAGCAGTGCTACTAGCGTCACCGGGGAGCTGTTTTTT,CASSATSVTGELFF
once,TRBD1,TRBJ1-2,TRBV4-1,TGCGCCAGCAGCCAAGAATCGACAGGGTTAGGCTACACCTTC,CASSQESTGLGYTF
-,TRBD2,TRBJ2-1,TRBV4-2,TGTGCCAGCAGCCAAGAGACTAGCTCTAAACTGTTCTTC,CASSQETSSKLFF
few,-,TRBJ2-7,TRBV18,TGTGCCAGCTCACCTACAGGGAACGAGCAGTACTTC,CASSPTGNEQYF
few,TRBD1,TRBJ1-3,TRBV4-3,TGCGCCAGCAGCCAGGGACAGGGTTTCGGCGGAAACACCATATATTTT,CASSQGQGFGGNTIYF
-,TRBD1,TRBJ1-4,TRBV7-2,TGTGCCAGCAGCAGTACCAGGGGGCTTAGTGAAAAACTGTTTTTT,CASSSTRGLSEKLFF
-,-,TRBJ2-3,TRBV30,TGTGCCTGGAGTGTTTGGTCACAGTCAGATACGCAGTATTTT,CAWSVWSQSDTQYF
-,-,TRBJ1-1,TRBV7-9,TGTGCCAGCAGGCGCCGGGCCCCGGGTATGAACACTGAAGCTTTCTTT,CASRRRAPGMNTEAFF
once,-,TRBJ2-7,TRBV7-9,TGTGCCAGCAGCTTAGCGGGTTCGGGGGACGAGCAGTACTTC,CASSLAGSGDEQYF
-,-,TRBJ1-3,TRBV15,TGTGCCACCAGCAGAGATCGATCTAACAGTTTTGAAAACACCATATATTTT,CATSRDRSNSFENTIYF
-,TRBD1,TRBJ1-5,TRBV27,TGTGCCAGCCGATTGACAGGGGTCAATCAGCCCCAGCATTTT,CASRLTGVNQPQHF
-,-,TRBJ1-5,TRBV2,TGTGCCAGCAGTGAAGGGAACCAGCCCCAGCATTTT,CASSEGNQPQHF
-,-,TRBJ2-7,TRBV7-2,TGTGCCAGCAGCTTATCTCCTGGAGCCTCCTACGAGCAGTACTTC,CASSLSPGASYEQYF
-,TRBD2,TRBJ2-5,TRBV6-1,TGTGCCAGCAACGTACTAGCGCGCGGGACCCAGTACTTC,CASNVLARGTQYF
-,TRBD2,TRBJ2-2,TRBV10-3,TGTGCCATCAATCCTAGCGGGGTCGCGAACACCGGGGAGCTGTTTTTT,CAINPSGVANTGELFF
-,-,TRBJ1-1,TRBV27,TGTGCCAGCAGTTACCGGGGGCAAATGAACACTGAAGCTTTCTTT,CASSYRGQMNTEAFF
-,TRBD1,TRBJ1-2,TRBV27,TGTGCCAGCAGCTTTAGCCCGACAGGGGGCGGCACTCCCCCCGGTGGCTACACCTTC,CASSFSPTGGGTPPGGYTF